The clone carrying this TCR beta chain was seen a handful of times. Its antigen remains unidentified. After removal of 3 bases from V and 8 bases from J, the junction contained 15 bases not matched to a gene. CDR3 length: 17 amino acids. The entry originates in a study of cytomegalovirus exposure and HLA in healthy donors. Study-wide context: Among fewer than 500 genotyped donors, about 83% fell in the Caucasian-associated ancestry cluster.

The study's findings and limits: Most TCR sequences proved rare, with some public TCRs found in many donors. CMV antigen specificity was confirmed in vitro for a few CMV-associated chains. When presence/absence was analysed, sequencing depth was taken to be roughly uniform across donors.

13 Jbeta primers and 60 Vbeta primers were used for the PCR. Method: immunoSEQ multiplex PCR; TCRdb's copy keeps in-frame clones and lacks some. The table has roughly 180,000 clones, 75% seen once; the top ten hold around 8%. The gene calls are TRBV23-1 and TRBJ2-1; 8 nucleotides agree with TRBD1. TRBV23-1 is an ORF, with its function uncertain. This TCR was recovered from a woman between 40 and 50 years old in good health and CMV-seropositive. What was sequenced was PBMCs. CDR3 DNA: TGCGCCAGCAGTCACCCTAACCAGGGGGCCACTTATGATGAGCAGTTCTTC. It is translated as CASSHPNQGATYDEQFF.